The next 25 T cell receptor beta chains were all read from a single sample in a study of cytomegalovirus exposure and HLA in healthy donors. Primers included in the PCR were 60 Vbeta and 13 Jbeta primers. TCRdb's copy holds only in-frame clones and misses some; the assay was immunoSEQ multiplex PCR. The sample records roughly 89,000 clones, roughly 79% being singletons. The sequenced sample was PBMCs. These receptors were obtained from a woman aged 25 to 39 in good health and CMV-seronegative.

The chain combines TRBV6-1 with TRBJ2-5, with 7 bases matching TRBD1. Per germline, CDR1 MNHNS and CDR2 SASEGT. CDR3 size: 13 residues. Germline trimming cut 6 bases from V and 6 bases from J; bases unmatched to any gene: 7. The CDR3 here is CASSREGGKTQYF. The CDR3 DNA reads TGTGCCAGCAGCAGGGAAGGGGGCAAGACCCAGTACTTC.

V and J are TRBV18 and TRBJ2-1; TRBD2 aligns across 7 bases. The CDR3 covers 17 residues. The V gene end was trimmed by 0 bases and the J gene end by 8 bases; junction bases not matched to a gene: 13. The germline V gene encodes CDR1 KGHSH and CDR2 LQKENI. The CDR3 loop reads CASSPPGGSVLVDEQFF. CDR3 in DNA: TGTGCCAGCTCACCACCCGGCGGGAGTGTATTAGTCGATGAGCAGTTCTTC.

The V gene is TRBV29-1, the J gene TRBJ1-1; D remains ambiguous. This CDR3 is built from 14 residues. Germline assignment: CDR1 SQVTM and CDR2 ANQGSEA. Trimming took off 4 bases at V and 4 bases at J, with 16 bases between the two ends. The CDR3 DNA reads as TGCAGCGTTGTATCTCAACAGTTTGGCACTGAAGCTTTCTTT. Translating gives CSVVSQQFGTEAFF. Looking up the rest from reference TRBV29-1 and TRBJ1-1 gives the full variable domain: SAVISQKPSRDICQRGTSLTIQCQVDSQVTMMFWYRQQPGQSLTLIATANQGSEATYESGFVIDKFPISRPNLTFSTLTVSNMSPEDSSIYLCSVVSQQFGTEAFFGQGTRLTVV.

The chain carries TRBV27 and TRBJ2-6; TRBD1 agrees at 7 bases. Germline V gives CDR1 MNHEY, CDR2 SMNVEV (reference sequence). The CDR3 length is 18 residues. Unmatched junction bases numbered 7, after V lost 2 bases and J lost 0 bases. In DNA form, the CDR3 reads TGTGCCAGCAGTTTACTGTCAGGGGGTAGCTCTGGGGCCAACGTCCTGACTTTC. It yields the protein CASSLLSGGSSGANVLTF.

The V call is TRBV18, the J call TRBJ2-3, with 7 nucleotides matching TRBD2. V shed 8 bases and J 4 bases; nucleotides not matched to a gene: 12. Germline values: CDR1 KGHSH, CDR2 LQKENI. The CDR3 consists of 15 residues. The CDR3 region has the DNA TGTGCCAGCAGTGTACGGGAGGCTCGGGCAGATACGCAGTATTTT. As protein: CASSVREARADTQYF.

The rearrangement uses TRBV7-2 and TRBJ2-7, with D perhaps TRBD1 (6 bases). Germline values: CDR1 SGHTA, CDR2 FQGNSA. The CDR3 consists of 15 residues. Between the trimmed V and J ends, which lost 1 base and 1 base, there was a span of 11 bases. The CDR3 here is CASSLGTAKSYEQYF. CDR3 nucleotides: TGTGCCAGCAGCTTAGGGACAGCCAAGTCCTACGAGCAGTACTTC.

The J gene is TRBJ2-1, the V gene TRBV7-9, with 9 bases matching TRBD1. The CDR3 sequence is 16 residues long. V lost 3 bases to trimming and J lost 5 bases; unmatched junction nucleotides: 8. The germline gives CDR1 SEHNR, CDR2 FQNEAQ (reference sequence). CDR3 sequence reads: CASSFRLQGANNEQFF. DNA of the CDR3: TGTGCCAGCAGCTTCCGACTACAGGGGGCGAACAATGAGCAGTTCTTC.

The chain is built from TRBV15 and TRBJ1-1; D is possibly TRBD1 (6 bases). Germline CDR1 and CDR2: LNHNV and YYDKDF (reference sequence). Trimming removed 0 bases from V and 1 base from J, with 12 bases in between. The CDR3 totals 16 residues. The CDR3 sequence is CATSRDTTGPNTEAFF. The CDR3 nucleotides read TGTGCCACCAGCAGAGATACTACAGGGCCGAACACTGAAGCTTTCTTT.

CDR3 nucleotides: TGTGCCAGCAGCGGAGACGGACTACCCGTCGACGAGCAGTACTTC. The encoded protein is CASSGDGLPVDEQYF. The chain joins TRBV9 to TRBJ2-7; the D gene is possibly TRBD2 (6 bases). Germline lookup yields CDR1 SGDLS and CDR2 YYNGEE. Trimming cost V 3 bases and J 5 bases, with 18 bases left between them. The CDR3 spans 15 residues.

J is TRBJ2-7 and V is TRBV11-2; TRBD2 aligns across 11 bases. The V gene's germline CDR1 is SGHAT and CDR2 FQNNGV. The CDR3 runs 14 residues. After removal of 3 bases from V and 3 bases from J, the junction contained 1 base not matched to a gene. CDR3: CASSFTSGGYEQYF. Here the CDR3 DNA reads TGTGCCAGCAGCTTCACTAGCGGGGGCTACGAGCAGTACTTC. The whole variable domain, filled in from reference TRBV11-2 and TRBJ2-7, reads EAGVAQSPRYKIIEKRQSVAFWCNPISGHATLYWYQQILGQGPKLLIQFQNNGVVDDSQLPKDRFSAERLKGVDSTLKIQPAKLEDSAVYLCASSFTSGGYEQYFGPGTRLTVT.

This clone was seen a single time. This rearrangement joins TRBV19 to TRBJ2-1, with 9 bases identical to TRBD2. The CDR3 is 17 residues long. V shed 1 base and J 0 bases; nucleotides not matched to a gene: 4. CDR1 LNHDA and CDR2 SQIVND come from the germline V gene (reference sequence). CDR3 sequence (DNA): TGTGCCAGTAGTATAGCCCTAGCGGGGAGCTCCTACAATGAGCAGTTCTTC. It specifies CASSIALAGSSYNEQFF.

V and J are TRBV28 and TRBJ1-4; 8 positions agree with TRBD1. The CDR3 is 16 amino acids. The trim removed 10 bases at V and 3 bases at J, leaving 13 bases unmatched. Germline assignment: CDR1 MDHEN and CDR2 SYDVKM. The CDR3 DNA is TGTGCCACCTCCGACAGCGGACAGGGATCTAATGAAAAACTGTTTTTT. This encodes CATSDSGQGSNEKLFF.

V gene TRBV14 combines with J gene TRBJ1-1; a weak D match, TRBD1 (5 bases). Germline CDR1 reads SGHDN; CDR2 reads FVKESK. CDR3 length equals 15 residues. V was cut by 4 bases and J by 0 bases, with 12 bases left in between. This chain's CDR3 is CASSPRVAMNTEAFF. DNA of the CDR3: TGTGCCAGCAGCCCCAGGGTCGCGATGAACACTGAAGCTTTCTTT. Full variable domain (outside the CDR3, taken from reference TRBV14 and TRBJ1-1): EAGVTQFPSHSVIEKGQTVTLRCDPISGHDNLYWYRRVMGKEIKFLLHFVKESKQDESGMPNNRFLAERTGGTYSTLKVQPAELEDSGVYFCASSPRVAMNTEAFFGQGTRLTVV.

This rearrangement joins TRBV9 to TRBJ1-1; D unresolved. The CDR3 extends over 15 amino acids. In germline, CDR1 is SGDLS, CDR2 YYNGEE. The V gene lost 4 bases and the J gene lost 2 bases, with 15 bases spanning the gap. The CDR3: CASSPSRQVNTEAFF. CDR3 bases: TGTGCCAGCAGCCCGAGTCGCCAGGTAAACACTGAAGCTTTCTTT.

Only a few counts were recorded for this clone. The J gene is TRBJ2-5, the V gene TRBV4-3; tentative D call: TRBD1 (5 bases). The assigned J gene may be wrong: the sequence end matches TRBJ2-7 better. The CDR3 runs to 15 residues. Germline loops: CDR1 LGHNA, CDR2 YSLEER. The CDR3 nucleotides are TGCGCCAGCAGCCAAGTAGTGGACACTTCCTACGAGCAGTACTTC. Its translation: CASSQVVDTSYEQYF.

The chain has TRBV9 and TRBJ2-7; 11 nucleotides line up with TRBD1. V shed 0 bases and J 2 bases; nucleotides not matched to a gene: 4. The CDR3 runs to 16 residues. The germline V gene has CDR1 SGDLS and CDR2 YYNGEE. CDR3 sequence (DNA): TGTGCCAGCAGCGTAGGGGGGGGACAGGGGGCCTACGAGCAGTACTTC. Translating gives CASSVGGGQGAYEQYF.

The V and J genes are TRBV5-1 and TRBJ2-5, with D perhaps TRBD2 (5 bases). Per germline, CDR1 SGHRS and CDR2 YFSETQ. The germline V and J ends were trimmed by 1 base and 2 bases, with 6 bases remaining between them. This CDR3 has 13 residues. The CDR3 spells CASSLSGQETQYF. Written as DNA, the CDR3 is TGCGCCAGCAGCTTGTCGGGACAAGAGACCCAGTACTTC.

About this clone itself: One end of the junction varies from germline; a read error may be responsible. This chain joins TRBV25-1 and TRBJ2-1; no firm D call. The germline V gene has CDR1 MGHDK and CDR2 SYGVNS. CDR3 size: 14 residues. CDR3 bases: TGTGCCAGCAGTGTAGAGATCGCCTACAATGAGCGGTTCTTC. As protein: CASSVEIAYNERFF.

The chain recombines TRBV11-2 with TRBJ2-5; TRBD2 agrees at 8 bases. CDR3 length: 16 residues. V lost 8 bases and J lost 5; bases outside the gene matches: 16. Germline values: CDR1 SGHAT, CDR2 FQNNGV. In DNA, the CDR3 is TGTGCCAGCCCGAGCGGGAGAAATAGGGGCAAGGAGACCCAGTACTTC. It specifies CASPSGRNRGKETQYF.

The V call is TRBV5-1, the J call TRBJ2-1; D ambiguous. In germline, CDR1 is SGHRS, CDR2 YFSETQ. The CDR3 has 11 amino acids. The ends were cut back, 2 bases at V and 8 bases at J, with 5 bases in the middle. CDR3 nucleotides: TGCGCCAGCAGCTTCGGGTATGAGCAGTTCTTC. Encoded protein: CASSFGYEQFF.

This clone was counted a single time. This chain joins TRBV4-1 and TRBJ2-7; TRBD1 agrees at 9 bases. Germline CDR1 and CDR2: MGHRA and YSYEKL. This CDR3 spans 14 amino acids. J lost 5 bases, V lost 4 bases, and 6 bases had no gene match. The CDR3 DNA reads TGCGCCAGCAGCCTACGGGACAGGGTGGACGAGCAGTACTTC. As protein: CASSLRDRVDEQYF.

The V call is TRBV6-1, the J call TRBJ2-1; D is perhaps TRBD2 (6 bases). Trimming removed 2 bases from V and 5 bases from J, with 16 bases in between. Germline CDR1 reads MNHNS; CDR2 reads SASEGT. The CDR3 is made up of 16 amino acids. The CDR3 DNA follows: TGTGCCAGCAGTGAACCTCCCGGGACTCGCCACAATGAGCAGTTCTTC. It codes for CASSEPPGTRHNEQFF.

This chain uses TRBV28 with TRBJ1-2, with a weak D call TRBD1 (6 bases). Trimming took 2 bases from V and 6 from J, leaving 13 bases between them. In germline, CDR1 is MDHEN, CDR2 SYDVKM. The CDR3 spans 14 residues. CDR3 region: CASSLNRVGNGYTF. The CDR3 DNA reads as TGTGCCAGCAGTTTAAACAGGGTGGGGAATGGCTACACCTTC.

V gene TRBV9 combines with J gene TRBJ2-1; 11 nucleotides line up with TRBD2. CDR3 length: 17 amino acids. The junction had 8 bases not matched to a gene; V was cut back by 4 bases and J by 2 bases. Germline V gene lookup returns CDR1 SGDLS and CDR2 YYNGEE. CDR3 amino acids: CASSYMTSGITYNEQFF. The CDR3 DNA reads as TGTGCCAGCAGCTATATGACTAGCGGGATCACCTACAATGAGCAGTTCTTC.

A few counts support this clone. V gene TRBV19 combines with J gene TRBJ2-3; TRBD1 aligns across 7 bases. The germline V gene encodes CDR1 LNHDA and CDR2 SQIVND (reference sequence). Trimming took 4 bases from V and 9 from J; bases not matched to a gene: 4. The CDR3 runs to 12 residues. The CDR3 DNA is TGTGCCAGTAGTAACACAGGGGACACGCAGTATTTT. Protein: CASSNTGDTQYF.